Below, 18 T cell receptor beta chains from the same sample are listed, as sequenced in a study of T cell changes during pregnancy in multiple sclerosis (dated by TCRdb to between 2018 and 2020). Receptors were amplified or captured by the immunoSEQ multiplex PCR assay. The source is immuneACCESS, and TCRdb retained only in-frame sequences with V and J called. Part of the clones is not carried over; for the studies checked, unresolved V genes explain less than half of this, and the remainder is unexplained. For this sample the table gives 50,000 to 65,000 clones, of which around 93% were detected only once. More than 3% of the sample lies in the top ten. The specimen was CD8+ T cells from peripheral blood mononuclear cells, collected in the second trimester of pregnancy. The receptor set was obtained from a female donor with multiple sclerosis, enrolled in a pregnancy study.

The chain is built from TRBV10-3 and TRBJ2-2; the match to TRBD2 covers 11 bases. Germline-derived CDR1 and CDR2 are ENHRY and SYGVKD. The CDR3 runs 14 residues. V lost 8 bases, J lost 6 bases, and 5 bases stayed unmatched. The CDR3 region is CAIGVAGGPGELFF. The CDR3 coding sequence is TGTGCCATCGGGGTAGCGGGAGGGCCCGGGGAGCTGTTTTTT.

The chain combines TRBV4-1 with TRBJ2-1; 11 nucleotides align to TRBD1. This CDR3 contains 12 residues. The germline CDR1 and CDR2 sequences are MGHRA and YSYEKL. V was clipped by 3 bases and J by 15 bases; unmatched bases: 4. This CDR3 is CASSHGQGAWFF. The CDR3 DNA sequence: TGCGCCAGCAGCCACGGACAGGGGGCTTGGTTCTTC.

The chain carries TRBV7-9 and TRBJ2-2, with a possible D match to TRBD2 (6 bases). The CDR3 is 15 amino acids. Germline V gene lookup returns CDR1 SEHNR and CDR2 FQNEAQ (reference sequence). Trimming took off 7 bases at V and 5 bases at J, with 17 bases between the two ends. CDR3 residues: CASTPSASETGELFF. The CDR3 DNA sequence: TGTGCCAGCACCCCATCGGCTAGCGAGACCGGGGAGCTGTTTTTT.

V and J are TRBV7-6 and TRBJ2-7, with TRBD1 matching 7 bases. Trimming cost V 5 bases and J 3 bases; bases outside gene matches: 7. Germline assignment: CDR1 SGHVS and CDR2 FNYEAQ. The CDR3 sequence is 14 residues long. CDR3 coding DNA: TGTGCCAGCAGCCCCTGGACAGGTCACTACGAGCAGTACTTC. This encodes CASSPWTGHYEQYF. The whole variable domain, filled in from reference TRBV7-6 and TRBJ2-7, reads GAGVSQSPRYKVTKRGQDVALRCDPISGHVSLYWYRQALGQGPEFLTYFNYEAQQDKSGLPNDRFSAERPEGSISTLTIQRTEQRDSAMYRCASSPWTGHYEQYFGPGTRLTVT.

The chain joins TRBV13 to TRBJ2-1; D might be TRBD1 (6 bases). Looked up from germline, CDR1 is PRHDT and CDR2 is FYEKMQ (reference sequence). This CDR3 has 14 residues. V gave up 6 bases and J gave up 4 bases, with 13 bases separating them. CDR3 loop: CASSSARGYNEQFF. DNA for the CDR3: TGTGCCAGCAGTTCCGCAAGGGGGTACAATGAGCAGTTCTTC.

This clone occurred once. V is TRBV11-2 and J is TRBJ2-5, with a tentative D call TRBD2 (6 bases). V was trimmed by 5 bases and J by 1 base, leaving 11 bases between them. Germline CDR1 SGHAT, CDR2 FQNNGV. This CDR3 has 14 residues. CDR3 loop: CASSRGTLQETQYF. CDR3 bases: TGTGCCAGCAGCCGCGGGACGCTCCAAGAGACCCAGTACTTC.

The chain combines TRBV25-1 with TRBJ1-2; weak D call: TRBD1 (6 bases). Germline assignment: CDR1 MGHDK and CDR2 SYGVNS. This CDR3 has 14 amino acids. Trimming removed 8 bases at V and 4 bases at J, with 17 bases between. CDR3 nucleotides: TGTGCCAGCTGCCTCTCAGGGGAATGCTATGGCTACACCTTC. This sequence encodes CASCLSGECYGYTF.

This clone showed up just a few times. V is TRBV6-6 and J is TRBJ2-3; perhaps TRBD2 as D (5 bases). V was trimmed by 2 bases and J by 2 bases, leaving 5 bases between them. Germline V gene sequence: CDR1 MNHNY, CDR2 SVGAGI (reference sequence). The CDR3 is 13 amino acids. The CDR3 region is CASSYRDTDTQYF. In nucleotides, the CDR3 is TGTGCCAGCAGTTACCGGGACACAGATACGCAGTATTTT.

This clone has just one count. V usage is TRBV27 and J usage is TRBJ1-2; 7 nucleotides line up with TRBD1. In germline, CDR1 is MNHEY, CDR2 SMNVEV (reference sequence). This CDR3 is 15 amino acids long. Trimming at V came to 0 bases and at J to 4 bases, leaving 5 bases not matched to a gene. The CDR3 DNA follows: TGTGCCAGCAGTTTATCGCAGGGGGTGATCTATGGCTACACCTTC. It specifies CASSLSQGVIYGYTF.

This rearrangement joins TRBV20-1 to TRBJ1-1; D is perhaps TRBD1 (5 bases). V gave up 4 bases and J gave up 7 bases, with 10 bases separating them. The CDR3 is 11 amino acids. CDR1 and CDR2 from the germline V gene are DFQATT and SNEGSKA (reference sequence). Here the CDR3 DNA reads TGCAGTGCTACCCTCCAGGGTGAAGCTTTCTTT. As protein: CSATLQGEAFF.

The chain recombines TRBV27 with TRBJ1-5; D is unclear. The germline gives CDR1 MNHEY, CDR2 SMNVEV (reference sequence). V was cut by 6 bases and J by 9 bases, with 18 bases left in between. The CDR3 contains 14 residues. This chain's CDR3 is CASSSGSFSLPQHF. The CDR3 nucleotides read TGTGCCAGCAGCAGCGGATCTTTTTCTCTGCCCCAGCATTTT.

This clone was seen a handful of times. This chain uses TRBV10-1 with TRBJ2-5; TRBD2 matches at 9 bases. Germline V gene data show CDR1 as WNHNN and CDR2 as SYGVQD (reference sequence). The J segment lost 7 bases and the V segment lost 3 bases, leaving 12 bases of the junction unmatched. The CDR3 extends over 16 amino acids. The CDR3 nucleotides read TGCGCCAGCAGTGAAATAGCGGGAGCCTCTTCTGGGACCCAGTACTTC. This gives the protein CASSEIAGASSGTQYF.

Turning to this clone: Its ends do not fully match the called genes, so a read error is possible. The chain recombines TRBV5-1 with TRBJ1-2; 7 bases align to TRBD1. Germline assignment: CDR1 SGHRS and CDR2 YFSETQ. This CDR3 has 12 amino acids. This CDR3 reads CAGSLQGNGYTF. CDR3 nucleotides: TGCGCCGGCAGCTTACAGGGGAATGGCTACACCTTC.

The rearrangement joins TRBV5-5 to TRBJ1-5; D gene ambiguous. Germline-derived CDR1 and CDR2 are SGHKS and YYEKEE (reference sequence). This CDR3 has 15 residues. Trimming cost V 0 bases and J 0 bases, with 7 bases left between them. The DNA of the CDR3 is TGTGCCAGCAGCTTGGCGGGGAATAGCAATCAGCCCCAGCATTTT. Its protein product is CASSLAGNSNQPQHF.

The CDR3 nucleotides are TGTGCCAGCAGTTTTTGGGGGCGCGGAGCTTTCTTT. It translates to CASSFWGRGAFF. The chain recombines TRBV28 with TRBJ1-1, with D possibly matching TRBD1 (6 bases). V was pared by 3 bases and J by 10 bases, with 12 bases between. Germline V CDR1 and CDR2: MDHEN, SYDVKM. The CDR3 length is 12 residues.

The gene calls are TRBV9 and TRBJ1-5, with 9 positions matching TRBD1. CDR3 length equals 16 residues. Germline V lookup: CDR1 SGDLS, CDR2 YYNGEE. J was trimmed by 3 bases and V by 4 bases; bases with no gene match: 8. The CDR3 DNA sequence: TGTGCCAGCAGCTCCGGACGGACAGGGGTCAATCAGCCCCAGCATTTT. Its protein is CASSSGRTGVNQPQHF.

The chain employs TRBV9 and TRBJ1-1; tentative D call: TRBD1 (6 bases). Trimming shortened V by 3 bases and J by 0 bases, and 9 bases separated the two germline ends. Germline V gene data show CDR1 as SGDLS and CDR2 as YYNGEE. The CDR3 extends over 14 amino acids. The CDR3 DNA reads as TGTGCCAGCAGCGGAGGGGGACTGAACACTGAAGCTTTCTTT. Its translation is CASSGGGLNTEAFF.

This sequence joins TRBV13 and TRBJ2-3, with 7 nucleotides matching TRBD2. This CDR3 comprises 16 residues. Germline V CDR1 and CDR2: PRHDT, FYEKMQ (reference sequence). The V segment lost 4 bases and the J segment 1 base; nucleotides outside the gene matches: 8. CDR3 sequence reads: CASSSPLAEGTDTQYF. The CDR3 coding sequence is TGTGCCAGCAGCTCTCCCCTAGCGGAGGGCACAGATACGCAGTATTTT.